Listed here are 5 T cell receptor beta chains from one sample, sequenced in a study of blood T cells in healthy people across ages. With a J-beta primer mix and a sample-barcoded 5' primer, a second PCR ran about 7 to 12 cycles. TCRdb analysed the 5' RACE reads with MiXCR anew, one entry per CDR3 protein. Here the sample spans 630,000 or so distinct CDR3 sequences, 25% to 30% being singletons. Sequencing was carried out using blood. The receptors here all came from a woman of 80 years or more in good health.

The V call is TRBV19, the J call TRBJ2-5; 9 bases fit TRBD1. CDR3 length equals 16 residues. Looked up from germline, CDR1 is LNHDA and CDR2 is SQIVND (reference sequence). The J segment lost 9 bases and the V segment lost 5 bases, leaving 16 bases of the junction unmatched. The CDR3 region has the DNA TGTGCCAGTAGTGATCCGGGACAGGGAGTAGGCTTGGCCCAGTACTTC. Protein sequence: CASSDPGQGVGLAQYF.

This clonotype was picked up a small number of times. A much larger clone sits a single nucleotide away, making a read error possible. The chain has TRBV7-3 and TRBJ2-7; 8 nucleotides line up with TRBD1. The ends lost 1 base at V and 7 bases at J; junction bases unmatched: 12. The CDR3 contains 16 residues. The germline V gene encodes CDR1 SGHTA and CDR2 FQGTGA. CDR3 nucleotides: TGTGCCAGCAGCTTAATGGGAGACAGGGGCTACAATGAGCAGTACTTC. It codes for CASSLMGDRGYNEQYF.

Comment on this clonotype: A read error is possible here, since a much larger clone lies one base away. This chain joins TRBV20-1 and TRBJ2-5; no clear D gene. CDR1 is DFQATT, CDR2 SNEGSKA, per germline (reference sequence). This CDR3 comprises 13 residues. CDR3 DNA sequence: TGCGGTGCTAGAGAAGGGTTGTCGGAGACCCAGTACTTC. It encodes CGAREGLSETQYF.

Regarding this clonotype: A much larger clonotype is one base distant, so this may be a read error. The chain links TRBV5-1 to TRBJ2-1; D not resolved. This CDR3 region has 15 residues. Per germline, CDR1 SGHRS and CDR2 YFSETQ. V was shortened by 0 bases and J by 8 bases, with 15 bases between the two germline ends. CDR3 sequence (DNA): TGCGCCAGCAGCTTGGCTTTGGGTCCGGGCGATGAGCAGTTCTTC. Translation gives CASSLALGPGDEQFF. Based on the CDR3 plus reference TRBV5-1 and TRBJ2-1, the full variable domain is KAGVTQTPRYLIKTRGQQVTLSCSPISGHRSVSWYQQTPGQGLQFLFEYFSETQRNKGNFPGRFSGRQFSNSRSEMNVSTLELGDSALYLCASSLALGPGDEQFFGPGTRLTVL.

The V and J genes are TRBV20-1 and TRBJ1-6, with 9 bases that match TRBD1. This CDR3 spans 14 amino acids. The V and J ends lost 5 bases and 7 bases, in that order; junction bases with no gene match: 6. Looked up from germline, CDR1 is DFQATT and CDR2 is SNEGSKA (reference sequence). In DNA, the CDR3 is TGCAGTGCTCCCCCGGGACAGGGAAATTCACCCCTCCACTTT. Translated: CSAPPGQGNSPLHF.